This T cell receptor beta chain was sequenced in a study of PD-1 blockade in classical Hodgkin lymphoma. Study-wide points: Diminished baseline TCR diversity has been reported in newly diagnosed patients relative to healthy donors. Initiation of nivolumab under 1 year after ASCT led to exclusion of patients. Baseline diversity was lower in partial responders and progressors than complete responders.

A few counts support this clone. Its target is unknown. Relapse was seen in all patients after autologous stem cell transplantation, and brentuximab vedotin exposure was variable. The germline CDR1 and CDR2 sequences are SGDLS and YYNGEE. Trimming pared 3 bases from V and 4 bases from J, leaving 16 bases between. The CDR3 has 16 amino acids. TCRdb keeps only in-frame clones here, not all; method: immunoSEQ multiplex PCR. The sample has some 31,000 clones, roughly 70% seen once; the top ten hold 15%. Sequences were derived from peripheral blood mononuclear cells (PBMCs), sampled before the second cycle of nivolumab. The sequence was obtained from a human donor with classical Hodgkin lymphoma. The chain is built from TRBV9 and TRBJ2-2; D possibly corresponds to TRBD1 (6 bases). DNA of the CDR3: TGTGCCAGCAGCGGACTTCAGGGGCCGGCCACCGGGGAGCTGTTTTTT. It yields the protein CASSGLQGPATGELFF.